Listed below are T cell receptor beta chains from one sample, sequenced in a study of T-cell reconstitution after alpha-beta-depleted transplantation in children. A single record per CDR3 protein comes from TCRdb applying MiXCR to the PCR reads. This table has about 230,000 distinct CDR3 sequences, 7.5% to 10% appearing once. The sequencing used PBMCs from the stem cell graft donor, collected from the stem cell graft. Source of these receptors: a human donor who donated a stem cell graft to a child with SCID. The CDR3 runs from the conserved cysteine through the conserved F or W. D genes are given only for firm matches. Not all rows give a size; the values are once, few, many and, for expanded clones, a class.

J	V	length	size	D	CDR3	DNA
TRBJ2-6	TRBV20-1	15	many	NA	CSAPPTDSGANVLTF	TGCAGTGCCCCTCCGACCGACTCTGGGGCCAACGTCCTGACTTTC
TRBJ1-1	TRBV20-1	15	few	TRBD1	CSARDTGGWYTEAFF	TGCAGTGCTAGAGATACAGGGGGCTGGTACACTGAAGCTTTCTTT
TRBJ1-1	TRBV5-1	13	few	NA	CASSTRMNTEAFF	TGCGCCAGCAGTACAAGAATGAACACTGAAGCTTTCTTT
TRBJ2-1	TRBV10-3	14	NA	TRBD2	CAISQGGAYNEQFF	TGTGCCATCAGTCAGGGAGGGGCATACAATGAGCAGTTCTTC
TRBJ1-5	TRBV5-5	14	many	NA	CASSLSGQDQPQHF	TGTGCCAGCAGCTTGTCGGGACAAGATCAGCCCCAGCATTTT
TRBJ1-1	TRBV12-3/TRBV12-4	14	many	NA	CASSLVGFAREAFF	TGTGCCAGCAGTTTAGTCGGGTTCGCGAGGGAGGCTTTCTTT
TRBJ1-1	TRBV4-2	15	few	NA	CASSQMGSRDPEAFF	TGTGCCAGCAGCCAAATGGGAAGCAGGGATCCTGAAGCTTTCTTT
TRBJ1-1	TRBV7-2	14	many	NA	CASSFSPPNTEAFF	TGTGCCAGCAGCTTTAGTCCACCCAACACTGAAGCTTTCTTT
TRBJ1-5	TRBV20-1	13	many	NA	CSAKGRGNQPQHF	TGCAGTGCTAAGGGCAGGGGTAATCAGCCCCAGCATTTT
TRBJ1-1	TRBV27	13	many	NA	CASSLFGEAEAFF	TGTGCCAGCAGTTTATTCGGGGAGGCGGAAGCTTTCTTT
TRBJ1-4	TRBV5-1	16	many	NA	CASSLAPPGQGEKLFF	TGCGCCAGCAGCTTGGCCCCGCCGGGGCAGGGTGAAAAACTGTTTTTT
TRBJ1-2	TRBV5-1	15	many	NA	CASSRGGRTNYGYTF	TGCGCCAGCAGTCGGGGAGGACGGACTAACTATGGCTACACCTTC
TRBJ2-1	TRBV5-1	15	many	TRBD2	CASRAPGLAGNEQFF	TGCGCCAGCAGGGCGCCGGGACTAGCGGGGAATGAGCAGTTCTTC
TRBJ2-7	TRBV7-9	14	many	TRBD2	CASSKLAGVNEQYF	TGTGCCAGCAGCAAACTAGCGGGAGTCAACGAGCAGTACTTC
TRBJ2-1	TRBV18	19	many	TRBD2	CASSPRSPTSGGLYNEQFF	TGTGCCAGCTCACCACGGAGTCCGACTAGCGGGGGACTATACAATGAGCAGTTCTTC
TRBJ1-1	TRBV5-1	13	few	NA	CASSSNVDTEAFF	TGCGCCAGCAGCTCGAATGTGGACACTGAAGCTTTCTTT
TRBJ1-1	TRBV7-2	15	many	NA	CASSWYPDRNTEAFF	TGTGCCAGCAGCTGGTACCCCGATAGAAACACTGAAGCTTTCTTT
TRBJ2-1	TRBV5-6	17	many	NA	CASSLEGAGVYYNEQFF	TGTGCCAGCAGCTTGGAGGGGGCGGGGGTTTACTACAATGAGCAGTTCTTC
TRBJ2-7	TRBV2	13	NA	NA	CAGYRDCSYEQYF	TGTGCCGGATACAGGGACTGCTCCTACGAGCAGTACTTC
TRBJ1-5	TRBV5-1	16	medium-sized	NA	CASSLGHGDSNQPQHF	TGCGCCAGCAGCTTGGGGCACGGGGATAGCAATCAGCCCCAGCATTTT
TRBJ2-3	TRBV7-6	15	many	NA	CASSSYSSNTDTQYF	TGTGCCAGCAGCTCCTACTCCTCCAACACAGATACGCAGTATTTT
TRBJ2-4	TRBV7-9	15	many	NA	CASSFAVAAKNIQYF	TGTGCCAGCAGCTTCGCGGTAGCAGCCAAAAACATTCAGTACTTC
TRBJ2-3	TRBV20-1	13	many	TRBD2	CSARPPTSYTQYF	TGCAGTGCTAGACCCCCGACTAGCTACACGCAGTATTTT
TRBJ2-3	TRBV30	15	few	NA	CAWSVPAGGTDTQYF	TGTGCCTGGAGTGTCCCAGCGGGTGGGACAGATACGCAGTATTTT
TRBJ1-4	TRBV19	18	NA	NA	CASHPRGRTVATNEKLFF	TGTGCCTCTCACCCGCGGGGCAGAACCGTTGCAACTAATGAAAAACTGTTTTTT
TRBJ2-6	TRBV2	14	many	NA	CATKPGAGANVLTF	TGTGCCACAAAACCGGGGGCCGGGGCCAACGTCCTGACTTTC
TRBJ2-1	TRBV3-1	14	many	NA	CASSRGHSYNEQFF	TGTGCCAGCAGCCGGGGACACAGTTACAATGAGCAGTTCTTC
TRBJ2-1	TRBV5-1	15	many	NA	CASSLVQSSYNEQFF	TGCGCCAGCAGCTTGGTACAGAGCTCCTACAATGAGCAGTTCTTC
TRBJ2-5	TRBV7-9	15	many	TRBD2	CASSVWRGTQETQYF	TGTGCCAGCAGCGTGTGGCGGGGGACCCAAGAGACCCAGTACTTC
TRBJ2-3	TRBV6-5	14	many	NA	CASSYRVVVDTQYF	TGTGCCAGCAGTTACAGGGTTGTAGTAGATACGCAGTATTTT
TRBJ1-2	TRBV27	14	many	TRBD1	CASSPGTGGDGYTF	TGTGCCAGCAGTCCAGGGACAGGGGGCGATGGCTACACCTTC
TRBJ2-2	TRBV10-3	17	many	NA	CAISGRGYPTNTGELFF	TGTGCCATCAGTGGGCGAGGATATCCAACAAACACCGGGGAGCTGTTTTTT
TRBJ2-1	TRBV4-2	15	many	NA	CASSQDGQSYNEQFF	TGTGCCAGCAGCCAAGATGGACAGAGCTACAATGAGCAGTTCTTC
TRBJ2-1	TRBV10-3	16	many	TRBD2	CAISESERGDYNEQFF	TGTGCCATCAGTGAGTCCGAGCGGGGCGACTACAATGAGCAGTTCTTC
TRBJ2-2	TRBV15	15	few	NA	CATSRSGINTGELFF	TGTGCCACCAGCAGATCCGGCATCAACACCGGGGAGCTGTTTTTT
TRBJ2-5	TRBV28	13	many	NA	CASRKQVFETQYF	TGTGCCAGCAGGAAGCAGGTTTTTGAGACCCAGTACTTC
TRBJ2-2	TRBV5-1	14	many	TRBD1	CASSMTGYTGELFF	TGCGCCAGCAGCATGACAGGGTACACCGGGGAGCTGTTTTTT
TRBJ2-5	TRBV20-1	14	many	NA	CSARGARLQETQYF	TGCAGCGCTAGAGGGGCGCGGTTGCAAGAGACCCAGTACTTC
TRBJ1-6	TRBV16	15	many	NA	CASSHRGRWISPLHF	TGTGCCAGCAGCCACAGGGGCCGCTGGATTTCACCCCTCCACTTT
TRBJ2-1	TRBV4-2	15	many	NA	CASSQEAGTSNEQFF	TGTGCCAGCAGCCAAGAGGCGGGGACATCCAATGAGCAGTTCTTC
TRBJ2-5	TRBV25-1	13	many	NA	CASSETGQETQYF	TGTGCCAGCAGTGAGACAGGCCAAGAGACCCAGTACTTC
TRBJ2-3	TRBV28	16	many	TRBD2	CASTLGGSRSTDTQYF	TGTGCCAGCACCCTGGGGGGGTCGCGGAGCACAGATACGCAGTATTTT
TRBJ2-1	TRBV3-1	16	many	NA	CASSQERVPPYNEQFF	TGTGCCAGCAGCCAAGAGCGGGTTCCTCCCTACAATGAGCAGTTCTTC
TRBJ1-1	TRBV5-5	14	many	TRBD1	CASSPTTGWTEAFF	TGTGCCAGCAGCCCAACGACAGGGTGGACTGAAGCTTTCTTT
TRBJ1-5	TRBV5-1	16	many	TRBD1	CASSPGTGGPNQPQHF	TGCGCCAGCAGCCCCGGGACAGGGGGACCCAATCAGCCCCAGCATTTT
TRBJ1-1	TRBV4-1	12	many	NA	CASSAGVDEAFF	TGCGCCAGCAGTGCCGGGGTAGACGAAGCTTTCTTT
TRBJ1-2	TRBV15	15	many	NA	CATSRMPKLNYGYTF	TGTGCCACCAGCAGGATGCCGAAACTTAACTATGGCTACACCTTC
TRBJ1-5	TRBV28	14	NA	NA	CASKTPAVWGPQHF	TGTGCCAGCAAAACCCCGGCAGTCTGGGGGCCCCAGCATTTT
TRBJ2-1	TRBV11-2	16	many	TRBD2	CASSSGKRGGVNEQFF	TGTGCCAGCAGCTCGGGAAAGCGGGGGGGCGTAAATGAGCAGTTCTTC
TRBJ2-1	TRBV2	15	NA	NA	CASRLAGEGLNEQFF	TGTGCCAGCCGCCTGGCAGGAGAAGGCCTCAATGAGCAGTTCTTC